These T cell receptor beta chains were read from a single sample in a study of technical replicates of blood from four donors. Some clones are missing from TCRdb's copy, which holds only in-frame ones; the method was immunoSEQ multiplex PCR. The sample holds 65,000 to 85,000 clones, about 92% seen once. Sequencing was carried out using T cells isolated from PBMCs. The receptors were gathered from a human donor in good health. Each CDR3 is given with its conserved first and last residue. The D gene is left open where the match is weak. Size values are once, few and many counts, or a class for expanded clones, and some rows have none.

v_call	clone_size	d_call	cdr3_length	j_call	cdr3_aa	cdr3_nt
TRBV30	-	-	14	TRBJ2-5	CAWRRVGVQETQYF	TGTGCCTGGAGACGGGTTGGTGTACAAGAGACCCAGTACTTC
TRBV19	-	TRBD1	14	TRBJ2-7	CASSPGQGGYEQYF	TGTGCCAGTAGCCCGGGACAGGGCGGGTACGAGCAGTACTTC
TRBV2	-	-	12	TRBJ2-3	CASSLGADTQYF	TGTGCCAGCAGTTTGGGGGCCGATACGCAGTATTTT
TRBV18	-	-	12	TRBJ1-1	CASSPDKFEAFF	TGTGCCAGCTCACCCGACAAATTTGAAGCTTTCTTT
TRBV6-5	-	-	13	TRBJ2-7	CASSYVAAYEQYF	TGTGCCAGCAGTTATGTAGCTGCTTACGAGCAGTACTTC
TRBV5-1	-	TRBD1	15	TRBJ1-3	CASSLSTGTGNTIYF	TGCGCCAGCAGCCTGTCGACAGGGACTGGAAACACCATATATTTT
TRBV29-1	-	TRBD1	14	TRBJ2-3	CSAWVTGAWDTQYF	TGCAGCGCTTGGGTGACAGGGGCCTGGGATACGCAGTATTTT
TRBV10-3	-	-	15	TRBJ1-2	CAIKADLRSSDGYTF	TGTGCCATCAAAGCGGACCTCAGGAGTAGTGATGGCTACACCTTC
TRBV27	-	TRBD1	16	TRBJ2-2	CASSLLTGDDPGELFF	TGTGCCAGCAGTTTATTGACAGGGGATGATCCCGGGGAGCTGTTTTTT
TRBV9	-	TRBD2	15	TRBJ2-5	CASSVKGLASETQYF	TGTGCCAGCAGCGTAAAGGGACTAGCATCAGAGACCCAGTACTTC
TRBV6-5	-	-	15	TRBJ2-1	CASSNSGNSYNEQFF	TGTGCCAGCAGCAATAGCGGAAACTCCTACAATGAGCAGTTCTTC
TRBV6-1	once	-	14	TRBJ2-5	CASTQTGFGETQYF	TGTGCCAGCACCCAAACAGGGTTTGGGGAGACCCAGTACTTC
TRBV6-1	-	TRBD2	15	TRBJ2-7	CASSPRGGRPYEQYF	TGTGCCAGCAGTCCTCGCGGGGGGCGCCCCTACGAGCAGTACTTC
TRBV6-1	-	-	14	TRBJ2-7	CASRLLPSSYEQYF	TGTGCCAGCCGTCTACTCCCTTCTTCCTACGAGCAGTACTTC
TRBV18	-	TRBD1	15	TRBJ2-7	CASSRQGADSDEQYF	TGTGCCAGCTCACGACAGGGGGCGGATAGCGACGAGCAGTACTTC
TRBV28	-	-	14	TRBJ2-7	CASSQQWVAYEQYF	TGTGCCAGCAGCCAACAGTGGGTCGCCTACGAGCAGTACTTC
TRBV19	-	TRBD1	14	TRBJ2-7	CASSARTGYDEQYF	TGTGCCAGTAGTGCGAGGACAGGGTATGACGAGCAGTACTTC
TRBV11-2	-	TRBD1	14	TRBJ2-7	CASSWTGGPYEQYF	TGTGCCAGCAGCTGGACAGGGGGCCCTTACGAGCAGTACTTC
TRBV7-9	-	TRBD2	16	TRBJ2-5	CASSSGASGRWETQYF	TGTGCCAGCAGTTCAGGGGCTAGCGGGCGTTGGGAGACCCAGTACTTC
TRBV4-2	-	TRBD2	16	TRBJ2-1	CASSQEGTSGRDEQFF	TGTGCCAGCAGCCAAGAAGGGACTAGCGGGAGGGATGAGCAGTTCTTC
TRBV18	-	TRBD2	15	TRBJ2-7	CASSPRLAASYEQYF	TGTGCCAGCTCACCGCGACTAGCGGCGTCCTACGAGCAGTACTTC
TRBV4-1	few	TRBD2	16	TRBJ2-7	CASSQVFGLAAYEQYF	TGCGCCAGCAGCCAAGTATTTGGACTAGCGGCCTACGAGCAGTACTTC
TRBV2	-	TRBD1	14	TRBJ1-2	CASSWDSESYGYTF	TGTGCCAGCAGTTGGGACAGTGAGAGCTATGGCTACACCTTC
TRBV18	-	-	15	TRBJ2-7	CASSFDGVEPYEQYF	TGTGCCAGCTCATTTGACGGGGTGGAACCCTACGAGCAGTACTTC
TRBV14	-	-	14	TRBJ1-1	CASSQAFRGTEAFF	TGTGCCAGCAGCCAAGCATTCAGGGGCACTGAAGCTTTCTTT
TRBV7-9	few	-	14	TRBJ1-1	CASSLQGLNTEAFF	TGTGCCAGCAGCTTACAGGGGTTGAACACTGAAGCTTTCTTT
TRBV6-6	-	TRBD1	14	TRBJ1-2	CASSYSGQTYGYTF	TGTGCCAGCAGTTACTCGGGACAGACATATGGCTACACCTTC
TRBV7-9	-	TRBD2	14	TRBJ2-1	CASSLGGLAGEQFF	TGTGCCAGCAGCTTAGGAGGACTAGCGGGAGAGCAGTTCTTC